This T cell receptor (beta chain) was recorded in a study of cytomegalovirus exposure and HLA in healthy donors. Study observations and caveats: For TCR beta chains, V- and J-gene trimming was later linked to a missense DCLRE1C variant.

Both 60 Vbeta primers and 13 Jbeta primers went into the PCR. Clones were read by immunoSEQ multiplex PCR, and TCRdb kept only the in-frame ones, dropping some. The sample holds tens of thousands of clones, around 84% seen once. As regards this clone: No antigen is known for it.

This sequence originates from a man aged 18 to 30 in good health and CMV-seronegative. The sequenced sample was PBMCs.

The CDR3 DNA reads as TGTGCCAGCAGCTTACCTCAGACGGGAGTGCGTAATGAGCAGTTCTTC. This sequence encodes CASSLPQTGVRNEQFF. This rearrangement joins TRBV11-2 to TRBJ2-1; D is perhaps TRBD2 (6 bases). V was cut by 2 bases and J by 7 bases, with 18 bases left in between. The germline V gene has CDR1 SGHAT and CDR2 FQNNGV. The CDR3 covers 16 residues.